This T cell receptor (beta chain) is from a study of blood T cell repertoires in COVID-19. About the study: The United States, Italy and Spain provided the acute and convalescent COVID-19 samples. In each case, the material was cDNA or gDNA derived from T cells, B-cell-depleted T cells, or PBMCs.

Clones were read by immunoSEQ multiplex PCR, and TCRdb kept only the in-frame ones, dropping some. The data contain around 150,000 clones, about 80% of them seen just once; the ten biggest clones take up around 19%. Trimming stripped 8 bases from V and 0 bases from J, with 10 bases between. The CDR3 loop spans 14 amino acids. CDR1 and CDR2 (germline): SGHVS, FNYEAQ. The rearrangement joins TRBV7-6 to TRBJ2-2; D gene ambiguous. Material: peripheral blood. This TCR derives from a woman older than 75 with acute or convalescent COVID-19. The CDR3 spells CASRRQTNTGELFF. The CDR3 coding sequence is TGTGCCAGCCGACGACAAACGAACACCGGGGAGCTGTTTTTT.